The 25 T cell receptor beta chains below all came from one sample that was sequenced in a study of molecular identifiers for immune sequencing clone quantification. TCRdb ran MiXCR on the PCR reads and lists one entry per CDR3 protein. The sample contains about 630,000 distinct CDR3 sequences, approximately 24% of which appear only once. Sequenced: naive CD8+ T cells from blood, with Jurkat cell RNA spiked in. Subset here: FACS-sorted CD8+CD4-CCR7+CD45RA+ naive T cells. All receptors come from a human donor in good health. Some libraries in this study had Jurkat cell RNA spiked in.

The CDR3 bases are TGTGCCAGCAGGGTCGGGAATCAGCCCCAGCATTTT. This gives the protein CASRVGNQPQHF. V usage is TRBV7-9 and J usage is TRBJ1-5, with D uncertain. The V end lost 6 bases, the J end lost 4 bases, and 7 bases lay between the germline ends. Germline V gives CDR1 SEHNR, CDR2 FQNEAQ (reference sequence). The CDR3 runs 12 residues.

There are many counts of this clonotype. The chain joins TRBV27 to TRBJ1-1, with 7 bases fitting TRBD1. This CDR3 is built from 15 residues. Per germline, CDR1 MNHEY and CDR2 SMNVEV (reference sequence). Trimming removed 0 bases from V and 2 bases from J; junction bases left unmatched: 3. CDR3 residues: CASSLSGTANTEAFF. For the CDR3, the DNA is TGTGCCAGCAGTTTATCGGGGACAGCCAACACTGAAGCTTTCTTT.

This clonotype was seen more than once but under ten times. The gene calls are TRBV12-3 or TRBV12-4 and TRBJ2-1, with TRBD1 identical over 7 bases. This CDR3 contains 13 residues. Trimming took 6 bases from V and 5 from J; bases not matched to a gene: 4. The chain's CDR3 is CASRVQGDNEQFF. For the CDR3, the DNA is TGTGCCAGCAGAGTTCAGGGGGACAATGAGCAGTTCTTC.

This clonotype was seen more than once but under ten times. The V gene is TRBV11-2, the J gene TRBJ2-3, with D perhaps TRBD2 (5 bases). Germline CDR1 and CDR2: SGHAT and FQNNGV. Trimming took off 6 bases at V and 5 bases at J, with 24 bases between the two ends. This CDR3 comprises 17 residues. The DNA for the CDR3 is TGTGCCAGCAGACGACTATTCGGCGTTTCCTCCGGAGATACGCAGTATTTT. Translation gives CASRRLFGVSSGDTQYF.

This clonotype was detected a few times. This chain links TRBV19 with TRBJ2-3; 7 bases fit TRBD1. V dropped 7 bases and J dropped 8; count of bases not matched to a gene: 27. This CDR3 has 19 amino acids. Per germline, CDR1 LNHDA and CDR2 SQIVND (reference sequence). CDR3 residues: CASTPFPPQGLTITGTQYF. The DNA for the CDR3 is TGTGCCAGTACCCCTTTCCCCCCACAGGGGCTAACCATCACGGGTACGCAGTATTTT.

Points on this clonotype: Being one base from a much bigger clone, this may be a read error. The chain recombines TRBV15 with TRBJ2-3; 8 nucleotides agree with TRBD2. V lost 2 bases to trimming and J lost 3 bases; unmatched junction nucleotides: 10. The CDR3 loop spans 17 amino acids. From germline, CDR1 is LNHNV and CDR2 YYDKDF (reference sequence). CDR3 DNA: TGTGCCACCAGCAGAAACCCGGGACTAGTGAAAACAGATACGCAGTATTTT. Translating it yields CATSRNPGLVKTDTQYF.

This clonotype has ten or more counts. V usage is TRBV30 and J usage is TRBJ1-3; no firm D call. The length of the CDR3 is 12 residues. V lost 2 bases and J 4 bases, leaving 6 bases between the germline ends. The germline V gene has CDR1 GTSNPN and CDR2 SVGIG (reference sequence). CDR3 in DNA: TGTGCCTGGAGTCCCGGGGGAAACACCATATATTTT. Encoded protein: CAWSPGGNTIYF.

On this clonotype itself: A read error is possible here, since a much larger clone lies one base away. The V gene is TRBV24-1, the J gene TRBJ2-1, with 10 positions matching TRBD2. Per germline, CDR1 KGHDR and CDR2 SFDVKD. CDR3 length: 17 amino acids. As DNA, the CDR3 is TGTGCCACCAGTGATCGAATAGCGGGGGGCTATCACAATGAGCAGTCCTTC. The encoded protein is CATSDRIAGGYHNEQSF.

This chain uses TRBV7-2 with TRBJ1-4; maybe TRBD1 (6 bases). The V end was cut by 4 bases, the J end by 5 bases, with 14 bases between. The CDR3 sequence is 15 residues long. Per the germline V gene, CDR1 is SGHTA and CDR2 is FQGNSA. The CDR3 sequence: CASSWAGALNEKLFF. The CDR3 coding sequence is TGTGCCAGCAGCTGGGCGGGGGCCCTAAATGAAAAACTGTTTTTT.

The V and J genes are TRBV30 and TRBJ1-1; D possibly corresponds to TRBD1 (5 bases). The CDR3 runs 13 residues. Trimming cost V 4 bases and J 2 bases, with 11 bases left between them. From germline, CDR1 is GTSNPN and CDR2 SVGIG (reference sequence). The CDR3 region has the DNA TGTGCCTGGAAGGGGCAGATTAACACTGAAGCTTTCTTT. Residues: CAWKGQINTEAFF. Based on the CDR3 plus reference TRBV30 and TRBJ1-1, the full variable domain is SQTIHQWPATLVQPVGSPLSLECTVEGTSNPNLYWYRQAAGRGLQLLFYSVGIGQISSEVPQNLSASRPQDRQFILSSKKLLLSDSGFYLCAWKGQINTEAFFGQGTRLTVV.

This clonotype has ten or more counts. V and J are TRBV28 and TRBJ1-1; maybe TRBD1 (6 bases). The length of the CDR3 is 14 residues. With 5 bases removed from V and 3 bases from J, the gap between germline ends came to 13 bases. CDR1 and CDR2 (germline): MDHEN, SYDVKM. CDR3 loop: CASSQTYRDTEAFF. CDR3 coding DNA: TGTGCCAGCAGTCAAACGTACAGGGACACTGAAGCTTTCTTT.

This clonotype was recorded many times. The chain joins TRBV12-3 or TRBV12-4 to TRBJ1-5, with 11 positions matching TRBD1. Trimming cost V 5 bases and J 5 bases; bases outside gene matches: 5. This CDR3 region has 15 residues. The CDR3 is CASSGQGARDQPQHF. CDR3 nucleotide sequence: TGTGCCAGCAGTGGACAGGGGGCCCGTGATCAGCCCCAGCATTTT.

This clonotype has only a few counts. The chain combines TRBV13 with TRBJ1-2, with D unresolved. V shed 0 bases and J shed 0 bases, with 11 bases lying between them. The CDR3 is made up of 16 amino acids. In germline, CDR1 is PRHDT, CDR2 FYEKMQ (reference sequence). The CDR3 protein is CASSLGTDVANYGYTF. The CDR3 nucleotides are TGTGCCAGCAGCTTAGGCACAGACGTAGCTAACTATGGCTACACCTTC.

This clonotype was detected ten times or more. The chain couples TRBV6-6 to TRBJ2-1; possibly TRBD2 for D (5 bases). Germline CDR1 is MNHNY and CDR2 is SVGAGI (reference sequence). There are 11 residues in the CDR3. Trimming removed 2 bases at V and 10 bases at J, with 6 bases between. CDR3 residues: CASSYGSEQFF. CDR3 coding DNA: TGTGCCAGCAGTTACGGGAGCGAGCAGTTCTTC.

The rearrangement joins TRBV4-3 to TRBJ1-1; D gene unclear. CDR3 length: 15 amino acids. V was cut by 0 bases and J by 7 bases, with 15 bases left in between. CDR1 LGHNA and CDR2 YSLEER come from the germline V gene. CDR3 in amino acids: CASSQDLWTLLEAFF. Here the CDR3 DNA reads TGCGCCAGCAGCCAAGATCTCTGGACCCTCCTTGAAGCTTTCTTT.

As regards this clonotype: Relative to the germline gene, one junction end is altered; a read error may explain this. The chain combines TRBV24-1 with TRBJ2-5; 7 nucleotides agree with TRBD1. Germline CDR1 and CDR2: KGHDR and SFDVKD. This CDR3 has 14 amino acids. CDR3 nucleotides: TGTGCCACCAGTGATCCGACAGGGAAAGAGCCCCAGTACTTC. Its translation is CATSDPTGKEPQYF.

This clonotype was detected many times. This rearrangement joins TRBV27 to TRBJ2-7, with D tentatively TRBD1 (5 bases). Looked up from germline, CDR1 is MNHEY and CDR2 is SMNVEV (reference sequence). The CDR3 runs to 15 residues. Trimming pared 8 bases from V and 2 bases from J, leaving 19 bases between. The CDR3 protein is CASRTGPRSTYEQYF. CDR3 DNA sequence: TGTGCCAGCCGAACAGGCCCGAGGTCCACCTACGAGCAGTACTTC.

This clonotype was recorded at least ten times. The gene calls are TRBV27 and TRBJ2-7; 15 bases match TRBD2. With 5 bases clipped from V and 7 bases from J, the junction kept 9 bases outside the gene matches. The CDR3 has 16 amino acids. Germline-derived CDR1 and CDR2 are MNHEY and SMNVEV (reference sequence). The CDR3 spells CASSPGLAGGPREQYF. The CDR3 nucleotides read TGTGCCAGCAGTCCCGGACTAGCGGGAGGGCCGCGAGAGCAGTACTTC.

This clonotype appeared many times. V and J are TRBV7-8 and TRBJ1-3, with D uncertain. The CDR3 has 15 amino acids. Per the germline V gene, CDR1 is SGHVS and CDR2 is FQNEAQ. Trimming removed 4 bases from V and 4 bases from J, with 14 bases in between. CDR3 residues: CASSSQAATGNTIYF. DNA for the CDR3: TGTGCCAGCAGCTCCCAGGCGGCGACGGGAAACACCATATATTTT.

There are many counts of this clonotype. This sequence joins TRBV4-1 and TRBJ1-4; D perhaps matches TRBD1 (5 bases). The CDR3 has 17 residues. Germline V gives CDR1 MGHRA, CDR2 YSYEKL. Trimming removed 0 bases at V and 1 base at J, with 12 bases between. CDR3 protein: CASSQERGQGTNEKLFF. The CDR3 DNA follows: TGCGCCAGCAGCCAAGAGAGGGGCCAAGGAACTAATGAAAAACTGTTTTTT.

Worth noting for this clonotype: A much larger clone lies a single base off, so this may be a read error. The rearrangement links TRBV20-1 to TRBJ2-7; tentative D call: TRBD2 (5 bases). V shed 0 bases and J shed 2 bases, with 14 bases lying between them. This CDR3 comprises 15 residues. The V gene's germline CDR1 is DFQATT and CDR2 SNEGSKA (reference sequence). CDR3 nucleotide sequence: TGCAGTGCTAGAGATGCGGGCGCGGCCCCCTACGAGCAGTACTTC. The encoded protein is CSARDAGAAPYEQYF.

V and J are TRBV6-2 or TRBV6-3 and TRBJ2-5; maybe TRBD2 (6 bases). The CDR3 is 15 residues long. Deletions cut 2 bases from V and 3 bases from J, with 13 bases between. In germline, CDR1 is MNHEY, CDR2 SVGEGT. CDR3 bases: TGTGCCAGCAGTTACACGGACTACTCGGAAGAGACCCAGTACTTC. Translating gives CASSYTDYSEETQYF.

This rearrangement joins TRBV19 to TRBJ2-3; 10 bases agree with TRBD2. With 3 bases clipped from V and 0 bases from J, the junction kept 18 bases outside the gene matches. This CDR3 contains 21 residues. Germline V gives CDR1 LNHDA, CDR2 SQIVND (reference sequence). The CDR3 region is CASSIRGTSVRVQPSTDTQYF. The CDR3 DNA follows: TGTGCCAGTAGTATCCGTGGGACTAGCGTCAGAGTCCAACCTAGCACAGATACGCAGTATTTT.

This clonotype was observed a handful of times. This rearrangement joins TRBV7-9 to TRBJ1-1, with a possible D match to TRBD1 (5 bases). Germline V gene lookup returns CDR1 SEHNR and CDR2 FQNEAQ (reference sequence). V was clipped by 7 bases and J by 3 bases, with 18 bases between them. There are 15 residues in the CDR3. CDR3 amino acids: CASTPVGGLDTEAFF. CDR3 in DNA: TGTGCCAGCACCCCGGTGGGGGGATTAGACACTGAAGCTTTCTTT.

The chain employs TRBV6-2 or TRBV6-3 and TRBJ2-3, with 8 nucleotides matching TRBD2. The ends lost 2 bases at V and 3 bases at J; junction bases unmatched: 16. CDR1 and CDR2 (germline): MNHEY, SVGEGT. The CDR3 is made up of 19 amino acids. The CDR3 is CASSYPPRSGRGVTDTQYF. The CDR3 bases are TGTGCCAGCAGTTACCCGCCTCGGTCCGGGAGGGGTGTGACAGATACGCAGTATTTT.